A selection of T cell receptor beta chains follows, all from one sample in a study of CD8+ T cells in alopecia areata. Libraries were prepared by immunoSEQ multiplex PCR; TCRdb keeps only in-frame clonotypes and omits some of them. The sample carries 160,000 or so clones, around 71% recorded once. Sequenced here: CD4+ T cells sorted from blood, sampled at week 4, from a patient treated with tofacitinib. The receptors were sampled from a human donor with alopecia areata. Both conserved end residues are part of each CDR3. A D gene is named only where the DNA matches it firmly. Size values are once, few and many counts, or a class for expanded clones, and some rows have none.

abundance,j_gene,v_gene,d_gene,CDR3aa,CDR3nt
few,TRBJ2-2,TRBV9,TRBD1,CASSQTGGVGELFF,TGTGCCAGCAGCCAGACAGGGGGTGTCGGGGAGCTGTTTTTT
once,TRBJ2-5,TRBV18,NA,CASSPPERETQYF,TGTGCCAGCTCACCCCCGGAGCGGGAGACCCAGTACTTC
NA,TRBJ2-3,TRBV30,NA,CAWSWLRTDTQYF,TGTGCCTGGAGTTGGTTACGCACAGATACGCAGTATTTT
NA,TRBJ2-1,TRBV9,TRBD2,CASSPGTSFYNEQFF,TGTGCCAGCAGCCCGGGGACTAGCTTCTACAATGAGCAGTTCTTC
once,TRBJ1-5,TRBV2,TRBD1,CASAAGGQSNQPQHF,TGTGCCAGCGCGGCAGGGGGCCAGAGCAATCAGCCCCAGCATTTT
NA,TRBJ1-1,TRBV2,NA,CASRQGMNTEAFF,TGTGCCAGCAGGCAGGGGATGAACACTGAAGCTTTCTTT
few,TRBJ2-1,TRBV10-3,NA,CAISESTPLDSVSNEQFF,TGTGCCATCAGTGAGTCGACTCCGTTGGACAGTGTCTCCAATGAGCAGTTCTTC
NA,TRBJ1-5,TRBV6-6,NA,CASSYGNQPQHF,TGTGCCAGCAGTTACGGCAATCAGCCCCAGCATTTT
NA,TRBJ2-2,TRBV2,TRBD1,CASSIIQGAFGGELFF,TGTGCCAGCAGTATTATCCAGGGGGCTTTCGGCGGGGAGCTGTTTTTT
NA,TRBJ2-7,TRBV5-4,NA,CASSLTGTNTYEQYF,TGTGCCAGCAGCCTAACCGGGACAAACACCTACGAGCAGTACTTC
NA,TRBJ2-2,TRBV5-4,NA,CASSLGFSGPGELFF,TGTGCCAGCAGCTTGGGCTTCTCAGGCCCCGGGGAGCTGTTTTTT
few,TRBJ2-1,TRBV18,TRBD2,CASSPLTSGATLGEQFF,TGTGCCAGCTCACCCTTGACTAGCGGGGCGACCTTAGGGGAGCAGTTCTTC
few,TRBJ2-2,TRBV29-1,TRBD2,CSVGASGGELFF,TGCAGCGTTGGGGCTAGCGGCGGGGAGCTGTTTTTT
NA,TRBJ1-5,TRBV7-2,NA,CASSPGSAGSNQPQHF,TGTGCCAGCAGCCCGGGGAGCGCCGGTAGCAATCAGCCCCAGCATTTT
NA,TRBJ2-7,TRBV29-1,NA,CSVYNPVRSSYEQYF,TGCAGCGTTTATAATCCGGTAAGGAGCTCCTACGAGCAGTACTTC
NA,TRBJ1-1,TRBV4-3,NA,CASSHRSNRANTEAFF,TGCGCCAGCAGCCATCGTTCGAACAGGGCGAACACTGAAGCTTTCTTT
NA,TRBJ1-5,TRBV5-6,TRBD1,CASSRIDRGWDQPQHF,TGTGCCAGCAGCCGTATAGACAGGGGATGGGATCAGCCCCAGCATTTT
NA,TRBJ2-7,TRBV29-1,NA,CSVVGGAEQYF,TGCAGCGTTGTAGGGGGGGCTGAGCAGTACTTC
NA,TRBJ1-2,TRBV2,NA,CASSASVYGYTF,TGTGCCAGCAGTGCATCGGTATATGGCTACACCTTC
NA,TRBJ1-5,TRBV5-6,NA,CASSLWDQPQHF,TGTGCCAGCAGCTTGTGGGATCAGCCCCAGCATTTT
NA,TRBJ1-1,TRBV27,NA,CASSLSSGWGTEAFF,TGTGCCAGCAGTTTATCGTCGGGGTGGGGGACTGAAGCTTTCTTT
NA,TRBJ2-1,TRBV9,NA,CASSVGSGSYNEQFF,TGTGCCAGCAGCGTAGGATCAGGTTCCTACAATGAGCAGTTCTTC
NA,TRBJ2-2,TRBV6-1,NA,CASTINTGELFF,TGTGCCAGCACGATAAACACCGGGGAGCTGTTTTTT
NA,TRBJ2-7,TRBV4-1,NA,CASSQDPPYYEQYF,TGCGCCAGCAGCCAAGATCCCCCTTACTACGAGCAGTACTTC
few,TRBJ2-2,TRBV29-1,NA,CSVVRQPNTGELFF,TGCAGCGTCGTTCGACAGCCGAACACCGGGGAGCTGTTTTTT
few,TRBJ1-2,TRBV19,NA,CASSIPGVRGYTF,TGTGCCAGTAGTATTCCGGGGGTACGTGGCTACACCTTC
NA,TRBJ1-2,TRBV30,NA,CAWQGFGGYTF,TGTGCCTGGCAGGGGTTTGGTGGCTACACCTTC
NA,TRBJ1-6,TRBV6-1,NA,CASSDNPWGSPLHF,TGTGCCAGCAGTGATAACCCCTGGGGTTCACCCCTCCACTTT
NA,TRBJ1-5,TRBV6-1,NA,CASSEAAIWGLSNQPQHF,TGTGCCAGCAGTGAAGCGGCTATCTGGGGATTAAGCAATCAGCCCCAGCATTTT
few,TRBJ1-2,TRBV7-2,NA,CASSGRDLAGAYGYTF,TGTGCCAGCAGCGGAAGGGACTTAGCGGGGGCCTATGGCTACACCTTC
NA,TRBJ2-5,TRBV7-2,TRBD2,CASSRTGLARETQYF,TGTGCCAGCAGCAGAACGGGACTAGCAAGGGAGACCCAGTACTTC